This T cell receptor beta chain was found in a study of T cells in Graves' hyperthyroidism and ophthalmopathy. Thyroid ultrasound and orbital computed tomography, with clinical symptoms and serum thyroxine and TRAb, informed diagnoses. The germline CDR1 and CDR2 sequences are SNHLY and FYNNEI. Trimming took 7 bases from V and 6 from J; bases not matched to a gene: 16. This CDR3 is 16 amino acids long. Amplification of TCR beta CDR3 regions used RNA as the template. When the TCR CDR3 underwent first-round RT-PCR, the HTBI primer set was used. TCRdb itself ran the multiplex PCR reads through MiXCR, one entry per CDR3 protein. Among around 440,000 distinct CDR3 sequences, approximately 15% were seen once, and the ten largest hold just under 8%. The sample holds many counts of this clonotype.

Sequencing used blood. The clonotype was recovered from a woman under 30 with Graves' hyperthyroidism. The gene calls are TRBV2 and TRBJ2-7; 9 positions match TRBD1. The CDR3 DNA reads as TGTGCCAGCACCGGGGGGACAGGGATATTTGTCGGCGAGCAGTACTTC. Amino acids: CASTGGTGIFVGEQYF.